This T cell receptor (beta chain) was identified during a study of blood T cell repertoires in COVID-19. Study-wide context: Both acute and convalescent COVID-19 samples were obtained from the United States, Italy and Spain. Sample material is recorded as cDNA or gDNA derived from T cells, B-cell-depleted T cells, or PBMCs.

The germline V gene encodes CDR1 MRHNA and CDR2 SNTAGT. Unmatched junction bases numbered 6, after V lost 9 bases and J lost 6 bases. There are 13 residues in the CDR3. This clone came up once. Original processing notes: Estimation of nucleated cell counts was performed using reference gene primer amplification. Some clones are missing from TCRdb's copy, which holds only in-frame ones; the method was immunoSEQ multiplex PCR. From that table come the V and J calls and clone size; the DNA was used to work out D and trimming. This sample carries about 190,000 clones, under 80% of them seen once, and the ten largest clones take about 13%.

Sample: peripheral blood. The TCR was taken from a man aged 45 to 65 who had recovered from COVID-19. The chain carries TRBV6-4 and TRBJ2-2; 8 bases are shared with TRBD2. The CDR3 here is CASKRESSGELFF. The CDR3 bases are TGTGCCAGTAAGCGGGAGAGTTCCGGGGAGCTGTTTTTT.